This TCR beta chain was identified in a study of STAT5B mutations in CD4+ large granular lymphocyte leukemia. This clone was counted a few times. What it binds is not known. The V gene lost 7 bases and the J gene lost 0 bases, with 10 bases spanning the gap. CDR1 and CDR2 (germline): SNHLY, FYNNEI. The CDR3 consists of 13 residues. Assay: immunoSEQ multiplex PCR; the TCRdb copy retains only in-frame clones and omits some. The sample contains fewer than 40,000 clones, over 60% of which appear only once. Study-level results: TRBV06-family usage was enriched in top patient clones (8/27) versus controls (2/35). Without putative leukemic clones, patient CD4-sorted repertoires remained more clonal than healthy CD4+ repertoires. Over 20% of private leukemic clonotypes occurred rarely in other patients' non-leukemic repertoires.

This receptor was identified in a human donor in good health. What was sequenced was CD4+ T cells from blood buffy coats. The V gene is TRBV2, the J gene TRBJ2-7; D perhaps matches TRBD2 (6 bases). The CDR3 reads CASNRDFSYEQYF. In DNA form, the CDR3 reads TGTGCCAGCAACCGGGACTTCTCCTACGAGCAGTACTTC.